This T cell receptor beta chain is from a study of T-cell reconstitution after alpha-beta-depleted transplantation in children (dated by TCRdb to about 2016). Concerning the study at large: Using TCR repertoire profiling, the study followed T-cell immune reconstitution in a quantitative way in children after TCRalphabeta/CD19-depleted allogeneic hematopoietic cell transplantation.

In its sample, this clonotype was seen a few times. Its recognized antigen is unknown. Base qualities were left out, and no much larger clone turns up one base away. General conclusions and limits of the study: Over the following months the frequencies of hyperexpanded clones went down, and after one year T-cell counts and TCRbeta diversity were mostly credited to newly produced T cells. The high TCRbeta diversity at day 60 in some patients was ascribed to recipient T cells and intrathymic progenitors that had survived conditioning. Apparently early alphabetaT-cell count recovery about two months after transplant reportedly relied on only several hundred rapidly expanded clones derived from non-depleted graft cells.

Deletion took 5 bases off V and 5 bases off J, with a span of 12 bases between the germline ends. Its CDR3 holds 13 amino acids, cysteine through phenylalanine. Here the CDR3 DNA is all that survives: 39 bases in frame from base 1. From the germline V gene, CDR1 is MDHEN and CDR2 is SYDVKM. In the paper's terms, the treatment or condition label means: allogeneic hematopoietic cell transplantation with graft depleted of TCRalphabeta T cells and CD19 B cells. TCRalphabeta/CD19-depleted allogeneic hematopoietic cell grafts were given to the transplant recipients, all of whom were children. The receptor library was made with PCR. These reads were obtained on an Illumina HiSeq 2500. TCR libraries were prepared with molecular barcoding, using unique molecular identifiers to normalize TCRbeta repertoire quantification. The public reads were reanalyzed by TCRdb: fastp trimming at Q25, MiXCR alignment, in-frame beta chains only. Rows with a matching CDR3 protein are joined into one entry that keeps the most common DNA and genes. The table for this sample lists about 510,000 distinct CDR3 sequences; approximately 10% of them were counted only once. 12% to 15% of the sample goes to the ten largest clones.

This clonotype was sampled from a female patient aged 2 to 10 who had a stem cell transplant for aplastic anemia, so the T cells may come from the graft donor. Here the sequenced sample was PBMCs, mostly from graft donor cells, taken 180 days after TCRalphabeta/CD19-depleted stem cell transplant. The sequence links TRBV28 to TRBJ1-1; TRBD1 is possibly the D segment (6 matching bases). The CDR3 region reads CASSMRGRTEAFF. The DNA sequence is given as TGTGCCAGCAGTATGAGGGGGAGGACTGAAGCTTTCTTT.